This T cell receptor (beta chain) was found in a study of blood T cells in healthy people across ages. Study-level findings and limits: Compared with aged donors, long-lived donors showed fewer expanded clones, suggesting selection.

The CDR3 has 15 residues. The trim removed 6 bases at V and 6 bases at J, leaving 13 bases unmatched. Germline V gene sequence: CDR1 DFQATT, CDR2 SNEGSKA (reference sequence). A J-beta primer mix and a sample-barcoded 5' primer were used in a second PCR of about 7 to 11 cycles. MiXCR, applied by TCRdb to the 5' RACE reads, yields one record per CDR3 protein. The table shows about 1.5 million distinct CDR3 sequences, with approximately 42% occurring only once. A note on this clonotype: Its antigen is not known.

The J gene is TRBJ2-3, the V gene TRBV20-1; the match to TRBD2 covers 9 bases. Sequencing used blood. The receptor was isolated from a woman between 18 and 29 years old in good health. As DNA, the CDR3 is TGCAGTGCACCAAGGGCGGGAGGGCCCGGGGATACGCAGTATTTT. Residues: CSAPRAGGPGDTQYF.